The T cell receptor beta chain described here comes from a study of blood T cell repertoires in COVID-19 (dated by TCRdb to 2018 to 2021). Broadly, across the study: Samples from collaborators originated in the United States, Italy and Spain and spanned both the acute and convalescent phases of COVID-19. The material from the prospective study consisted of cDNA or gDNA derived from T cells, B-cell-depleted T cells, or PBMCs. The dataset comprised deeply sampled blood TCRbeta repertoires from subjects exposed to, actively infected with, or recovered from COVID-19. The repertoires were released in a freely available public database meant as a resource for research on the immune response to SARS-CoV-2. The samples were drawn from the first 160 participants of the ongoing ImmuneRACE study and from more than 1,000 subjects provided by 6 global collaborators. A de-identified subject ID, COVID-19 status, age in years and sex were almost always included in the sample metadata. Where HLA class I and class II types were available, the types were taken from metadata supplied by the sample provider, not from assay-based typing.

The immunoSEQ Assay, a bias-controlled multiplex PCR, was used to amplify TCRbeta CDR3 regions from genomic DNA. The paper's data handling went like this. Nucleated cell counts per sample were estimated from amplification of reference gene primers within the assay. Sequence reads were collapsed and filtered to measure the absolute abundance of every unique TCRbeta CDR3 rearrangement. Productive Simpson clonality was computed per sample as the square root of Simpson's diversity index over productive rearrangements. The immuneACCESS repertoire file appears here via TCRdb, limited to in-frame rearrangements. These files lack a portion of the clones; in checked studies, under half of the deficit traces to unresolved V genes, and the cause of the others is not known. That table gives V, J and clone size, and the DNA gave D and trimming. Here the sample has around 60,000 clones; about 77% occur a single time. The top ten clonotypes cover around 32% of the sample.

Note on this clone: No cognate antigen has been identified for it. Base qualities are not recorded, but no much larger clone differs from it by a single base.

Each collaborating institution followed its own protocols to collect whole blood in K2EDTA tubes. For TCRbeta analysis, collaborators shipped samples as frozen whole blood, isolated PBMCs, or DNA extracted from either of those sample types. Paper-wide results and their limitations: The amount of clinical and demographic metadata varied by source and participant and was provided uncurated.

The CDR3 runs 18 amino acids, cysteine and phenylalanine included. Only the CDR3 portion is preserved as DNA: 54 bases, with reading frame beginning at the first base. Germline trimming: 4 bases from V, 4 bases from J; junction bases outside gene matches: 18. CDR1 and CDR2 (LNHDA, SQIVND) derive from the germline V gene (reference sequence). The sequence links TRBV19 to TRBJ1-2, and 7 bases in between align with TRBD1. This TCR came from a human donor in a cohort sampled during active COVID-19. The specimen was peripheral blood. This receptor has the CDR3 CASSKHSGGGQKAYGYTF. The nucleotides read TGTGCCAGTAGTAAGCACTCAGGAGGGGGACAGAAGGCCTATGGCTACACCTTC.